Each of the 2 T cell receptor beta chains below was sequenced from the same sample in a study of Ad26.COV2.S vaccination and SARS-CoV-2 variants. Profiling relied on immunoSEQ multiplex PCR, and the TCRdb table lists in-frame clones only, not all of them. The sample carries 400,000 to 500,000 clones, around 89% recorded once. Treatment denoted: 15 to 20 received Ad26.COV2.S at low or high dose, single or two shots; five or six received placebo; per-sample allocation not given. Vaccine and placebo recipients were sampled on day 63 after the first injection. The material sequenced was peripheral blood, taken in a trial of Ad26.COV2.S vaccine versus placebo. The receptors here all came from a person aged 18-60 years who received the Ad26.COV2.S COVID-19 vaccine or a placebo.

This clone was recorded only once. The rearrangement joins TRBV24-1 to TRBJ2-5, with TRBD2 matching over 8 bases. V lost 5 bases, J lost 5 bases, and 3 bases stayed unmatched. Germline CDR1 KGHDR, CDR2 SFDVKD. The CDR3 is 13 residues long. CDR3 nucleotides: TGTGCCACCAGTGGGACTAGCAGGGAGACCCAGTACTTC. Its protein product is CATSGTSRETQYF.

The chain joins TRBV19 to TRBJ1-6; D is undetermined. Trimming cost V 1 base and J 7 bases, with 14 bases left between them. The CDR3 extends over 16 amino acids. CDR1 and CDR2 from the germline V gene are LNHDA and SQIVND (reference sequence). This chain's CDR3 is CASSIASLMENSPLHF. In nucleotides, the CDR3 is TGTGCCAGTAGTATAGCGTCCCTGATGGAGAATTCACCCCTCCACTTT.